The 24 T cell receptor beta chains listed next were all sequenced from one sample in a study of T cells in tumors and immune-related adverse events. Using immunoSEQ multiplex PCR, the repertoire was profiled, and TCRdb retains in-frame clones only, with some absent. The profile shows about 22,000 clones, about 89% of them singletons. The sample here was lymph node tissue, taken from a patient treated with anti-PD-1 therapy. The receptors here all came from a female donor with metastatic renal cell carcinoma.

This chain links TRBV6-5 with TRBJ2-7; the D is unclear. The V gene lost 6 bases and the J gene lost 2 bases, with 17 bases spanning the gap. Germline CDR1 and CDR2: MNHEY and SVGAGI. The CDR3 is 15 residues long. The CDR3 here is CASSRDPSRAYEQYF. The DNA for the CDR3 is TGTGCCAGCAGCCGAGACCCCTCTAGGGCCTACGAGCAGTACTTC.

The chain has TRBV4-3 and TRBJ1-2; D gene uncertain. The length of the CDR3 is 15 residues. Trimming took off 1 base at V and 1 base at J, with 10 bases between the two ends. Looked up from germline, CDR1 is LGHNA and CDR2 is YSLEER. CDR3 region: CASSQGRVDNYGYTF. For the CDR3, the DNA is TGCGCCAGCAGCCAAGGCCGGGTGGATAACTATGGCTACACCTTC.

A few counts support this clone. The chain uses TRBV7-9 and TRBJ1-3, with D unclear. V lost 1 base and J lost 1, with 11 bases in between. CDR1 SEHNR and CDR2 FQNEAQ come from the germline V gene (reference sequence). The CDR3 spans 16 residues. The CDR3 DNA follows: TGTGCCAGCAGCTTAGGGTGGGCCGGGTCTGGAAACACCATATATTTT. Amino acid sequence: CASSLGWAGSGNTIYF.

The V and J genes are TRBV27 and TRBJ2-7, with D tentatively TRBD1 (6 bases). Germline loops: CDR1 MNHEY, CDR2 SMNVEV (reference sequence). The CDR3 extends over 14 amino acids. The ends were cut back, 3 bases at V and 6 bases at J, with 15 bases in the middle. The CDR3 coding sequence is TGTGCCAGCAGTTTCGTAGGGGGACGGAGCGAGCAGTACTTC. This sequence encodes CASSFVGGRSEQYF.

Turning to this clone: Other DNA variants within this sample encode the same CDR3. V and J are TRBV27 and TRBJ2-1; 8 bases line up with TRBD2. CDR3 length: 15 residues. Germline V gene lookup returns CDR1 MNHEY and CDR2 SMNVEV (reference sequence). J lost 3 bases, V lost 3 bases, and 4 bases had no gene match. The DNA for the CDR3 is TGTGCCAGCAGTTTGGGACTAGAGCTCTACAATGAGCAGTTCTTC. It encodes CASSLGLELYNEQFF.

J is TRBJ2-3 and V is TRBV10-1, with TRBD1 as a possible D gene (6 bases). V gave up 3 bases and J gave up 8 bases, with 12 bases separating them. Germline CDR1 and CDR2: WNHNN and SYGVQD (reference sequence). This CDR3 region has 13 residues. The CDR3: CASSDPGVGTQYF. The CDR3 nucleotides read TGCGCCAGCAGTGATCCAGGGGTCGGTACGCAGTATTTT.

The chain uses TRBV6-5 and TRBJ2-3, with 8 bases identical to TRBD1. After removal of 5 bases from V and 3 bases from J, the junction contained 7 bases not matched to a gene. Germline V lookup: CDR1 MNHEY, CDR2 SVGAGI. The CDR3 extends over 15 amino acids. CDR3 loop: CASSQGQAVTDTQYF. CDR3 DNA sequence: TGTGCCAGCAGTCAGGGACAGGCCGTAACAGATACGCAGTATTTT.

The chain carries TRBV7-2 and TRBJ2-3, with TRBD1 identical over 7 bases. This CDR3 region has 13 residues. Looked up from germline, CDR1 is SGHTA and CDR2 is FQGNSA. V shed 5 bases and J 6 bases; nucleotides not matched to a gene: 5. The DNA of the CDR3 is TGTGCCAGCAGCCAGGGGGATGCCGATACGCAGTATTTT. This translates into CASSQGDADTQYF.

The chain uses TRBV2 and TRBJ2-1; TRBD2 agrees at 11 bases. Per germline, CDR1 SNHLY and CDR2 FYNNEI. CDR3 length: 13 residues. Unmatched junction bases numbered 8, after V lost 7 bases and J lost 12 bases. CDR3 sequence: CASTTSGGRGQFF. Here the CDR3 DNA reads TGTGCCAGCACAACTAGCGGGGGCAGGGGGCAGTTCTTC.

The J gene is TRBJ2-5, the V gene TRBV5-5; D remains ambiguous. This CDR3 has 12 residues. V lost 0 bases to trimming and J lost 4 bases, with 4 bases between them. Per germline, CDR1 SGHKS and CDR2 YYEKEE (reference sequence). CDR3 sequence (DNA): TGTGCCAGCAGCTTGGGGCCAGAGACCCAGTACTTC. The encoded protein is CASSLGPETQYF. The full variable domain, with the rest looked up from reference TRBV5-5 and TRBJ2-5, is DAGVTQSPTHLIKTRGQQVTLRCSPISGHKSVSWYQQVLGQGPQFIFQYYEKEERGRGNFPDRFSARQFPNYSSELNVNALLLGDSALYLCASSLGPETQYFGPGTRLLVL.

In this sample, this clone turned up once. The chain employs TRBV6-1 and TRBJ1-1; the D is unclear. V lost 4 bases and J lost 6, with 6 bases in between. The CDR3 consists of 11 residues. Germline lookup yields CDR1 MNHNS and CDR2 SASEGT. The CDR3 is CASSGAAEAFF. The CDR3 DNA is TGTGCCAGCAGTGGGGCAGCTGAAGCTTTCTTT.

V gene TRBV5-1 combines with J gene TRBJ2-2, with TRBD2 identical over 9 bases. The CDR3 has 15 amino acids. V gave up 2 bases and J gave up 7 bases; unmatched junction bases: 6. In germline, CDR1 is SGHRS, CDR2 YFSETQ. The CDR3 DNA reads TGCGCCAGCAGCTTTGGCGGGAGGGCCTTCGGGGAGCTGTTTTTT. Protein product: CASSFGGRAFGELFF.

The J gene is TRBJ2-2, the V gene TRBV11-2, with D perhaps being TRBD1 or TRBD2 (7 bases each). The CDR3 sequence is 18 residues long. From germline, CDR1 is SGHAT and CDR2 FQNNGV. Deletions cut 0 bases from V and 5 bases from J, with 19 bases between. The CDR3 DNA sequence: TGTGCCAGCAGCTTAGATTGGGGGGGACAGCTTAGAACCGGGGAGCTGTTTTTT. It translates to CASSLDWGGQLRTGELFF.

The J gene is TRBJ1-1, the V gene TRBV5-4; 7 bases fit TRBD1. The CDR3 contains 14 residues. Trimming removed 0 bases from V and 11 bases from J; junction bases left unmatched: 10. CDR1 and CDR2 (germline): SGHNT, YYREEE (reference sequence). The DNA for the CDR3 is TGTGCCAGCAGCTTGGAAAGGACAGGCGCCGCCGCTTTCTTT. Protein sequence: CASSLERTGAAAFF.

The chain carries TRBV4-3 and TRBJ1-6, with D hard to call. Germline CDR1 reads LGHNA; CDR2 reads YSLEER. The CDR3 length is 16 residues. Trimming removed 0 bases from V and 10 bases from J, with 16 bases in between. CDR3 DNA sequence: TGCGCCAGCAGCCAAGATTTCGGTGCAGTTTCCTCACCCCTCCACTTT. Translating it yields CASSQDFGAVSSPLHF.

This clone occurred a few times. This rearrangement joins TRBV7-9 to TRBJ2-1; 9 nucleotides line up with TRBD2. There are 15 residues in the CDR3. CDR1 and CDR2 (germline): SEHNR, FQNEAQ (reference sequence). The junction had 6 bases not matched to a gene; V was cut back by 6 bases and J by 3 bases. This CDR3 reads CASSLSGGSYNEQFF. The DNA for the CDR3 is TGTGCCAGCAGTCTAAGCGGGGGGAGCTACAATGAGCAGTTCTTC.

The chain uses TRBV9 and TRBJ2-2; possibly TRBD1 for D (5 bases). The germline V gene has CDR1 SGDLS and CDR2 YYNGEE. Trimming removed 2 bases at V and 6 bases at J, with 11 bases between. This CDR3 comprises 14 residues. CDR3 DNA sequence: TGTGCCAGCAGCGTCTTCCCACAGGCCGGGGAGCTGTTTTTT. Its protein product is CASSVFPQAGELFF.

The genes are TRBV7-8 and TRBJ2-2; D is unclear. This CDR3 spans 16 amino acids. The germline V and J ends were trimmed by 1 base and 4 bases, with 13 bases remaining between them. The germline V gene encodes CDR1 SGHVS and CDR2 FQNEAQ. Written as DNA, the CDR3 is TGTGCCAGCAGCTTAGGAGGCCGGGCTGGCACCGGGGAGCTGTTTTTT. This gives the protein CASSLGGRAGTGELFF. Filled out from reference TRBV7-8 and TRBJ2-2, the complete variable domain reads GAGVSQSPRYKVAKRGQDVALRCDPISGHVSLFWYQQALGQGPEFLTYFQNEAQLDKSGLPSDRFFAERPEGSVSTLKIQRTQQEDSAVYLCASSLGGRAGTGELFFGEGSRLTVL.

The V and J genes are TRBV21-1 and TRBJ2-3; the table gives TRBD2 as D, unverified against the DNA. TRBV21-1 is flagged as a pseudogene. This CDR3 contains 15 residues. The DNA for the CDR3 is TGTGCCAGCAGCAAAGGGAGAGGGATAACAGATACGCAGTATTTT. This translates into CASSKGRGITDTQYF.

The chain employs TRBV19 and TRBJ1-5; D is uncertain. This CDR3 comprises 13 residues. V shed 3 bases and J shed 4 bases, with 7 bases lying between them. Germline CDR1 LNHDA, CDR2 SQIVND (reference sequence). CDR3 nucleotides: TGTGCCAGTAGTATGAGGGAGAATCAGCCCCAGCATTTT. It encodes CASSMRENQPQHF.

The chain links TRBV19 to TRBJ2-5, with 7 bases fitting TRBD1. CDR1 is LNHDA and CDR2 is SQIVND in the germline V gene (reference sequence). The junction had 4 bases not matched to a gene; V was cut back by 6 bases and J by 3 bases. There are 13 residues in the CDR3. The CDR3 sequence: CASRPTGKETQYF. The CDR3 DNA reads TGTGCCAGTAGGCCGACAGGGAAAGAGACCCAGTACTTC.

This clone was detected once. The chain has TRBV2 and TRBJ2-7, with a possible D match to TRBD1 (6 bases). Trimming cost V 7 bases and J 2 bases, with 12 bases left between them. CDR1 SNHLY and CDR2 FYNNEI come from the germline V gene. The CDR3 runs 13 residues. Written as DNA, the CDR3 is TGTGCCAGCACATTTGACAGGACCTACGAGCAGTACTTC. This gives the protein CASTFDRTYEQYF.

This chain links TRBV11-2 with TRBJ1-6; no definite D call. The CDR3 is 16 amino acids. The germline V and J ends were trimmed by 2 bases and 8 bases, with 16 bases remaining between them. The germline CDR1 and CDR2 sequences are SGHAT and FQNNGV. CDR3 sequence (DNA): TGTGCCAGCAGCTTAAGCCGGGCCACGGGTTATTCACCCCTCCACTTT. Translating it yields CASSLSRATGYSPLHF.

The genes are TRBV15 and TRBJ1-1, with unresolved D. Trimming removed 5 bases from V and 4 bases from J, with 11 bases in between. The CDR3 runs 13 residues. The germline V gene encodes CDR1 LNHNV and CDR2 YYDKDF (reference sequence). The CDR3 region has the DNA TGTGCCACCAGCTCCATGGGCGGCACTGAAGCTTTCTTT. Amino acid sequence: CATSSMGGTEAFF.